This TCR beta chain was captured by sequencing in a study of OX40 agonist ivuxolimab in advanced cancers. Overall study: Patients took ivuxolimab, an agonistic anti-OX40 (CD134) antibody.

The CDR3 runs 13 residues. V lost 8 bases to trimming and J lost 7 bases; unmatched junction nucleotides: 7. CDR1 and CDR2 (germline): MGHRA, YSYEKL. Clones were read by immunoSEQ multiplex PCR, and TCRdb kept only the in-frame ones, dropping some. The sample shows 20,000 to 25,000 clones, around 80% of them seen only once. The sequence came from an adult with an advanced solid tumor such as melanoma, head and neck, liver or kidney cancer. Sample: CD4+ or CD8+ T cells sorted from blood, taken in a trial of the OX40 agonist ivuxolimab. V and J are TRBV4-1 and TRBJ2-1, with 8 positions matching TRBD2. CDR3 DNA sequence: TGCGCCAGCCACCCGACGGGGGGGAATGAGCAGTTCTTC. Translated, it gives CASHPTGGNEQFF.